Reported below is one T cell receptor (beta chain). As yet, its antigen is unknown. This entry comes from a study of CD8+CD57+ T cells in acquired aplastic anemia. General study results and limits: Significant differences in CD8+ Simpson's diversity were not observed between patients and controls.

It was genomic DNA that served as the template for profiling TCR beta VDJ and CDR3. TCRdb re-called the reads through MiXCR, storing one row per CDR3 protein. Counted here are 150,000 to 200,000 distinct CDR3 sequences, over 55% occurring once; the ten biggest clones make up 35% to 60%. This CDR3 has 12 residues. V gave up 5 bases and J gave up 5 bases, with 9 bases separating them. Germline CDR1 is SEHNR and CDR2 is FQNEAQ (reference sequence). Selection for sequencing was limited to patients who had shown CD8+CD57+ cell expansion by flow cytometry. The clonotype was recovered from a human donor with aplastic anemia. The chain has TRBV7-9 and TRBJ1-2; D call uncertain. The source material was sorted CD4+, CD8+, or CD8+CD57+ T cells (not recorded which) from PBMCs. The CDR3 region has the DNA TGTGCCAGCAGCGCCCAGGATTATGGCTACACCTTC. It is translated as CASSAQDYGYTF.